These 18 T cell receptor beta chains originate from one sample sequenced in a study of cytomegalovirus exposure and HLA in healthy donors. In the PCR, 60 Vbeta and 13 Jbeta primers were used. Assay used: immunoSEQ multiplex PCR; TCRdb lists only in-frame clones, some missing. The table records more than 95,000 clones, almost 80% of them present only once. Sequenced sample: PBMCs. The receptors stem from a man aged 55-75 years in good health and CMV-seropositive.

This clone appeared a single time. The gene calls are TRBV29-1 and TRBJ1-2, with a weak D call TRBD1 (5 bases). Germline CDR1 and CDR2: SQVTM and ANQGSEA. V lost 4 bases to trimming and J lost 5 bases, with 11 bases between them. The CDR3 loop spans 12 amino acids. The DNA of the CDR3 is TGCAGCGTTGGGGGCGAGTCGTATGGCTACACCTTC. This translates into CSVGGESYGYTF.

There are a few counts of this clone. The chain is built from TRBV19 and TRBJ1-1, with D perhaps TRBD1 (5 bases). V gave up 5 bases and J gave up 0 bases, with 13 bases separating them. Germline V gives CDR1 LNHDA, CDR2 SQIVND (reference sequence). This CDR3 region has 15 residues. CDR3 sequence: CASSPNAQVNTEAFF. The CDR3 DNA follows: TGTGCCAGTAGTCCTAATGCACAGGTGAACACTGAAGCTTTCTTT.

The chain joins TRBV5-4 to TRBJ2-1; D possibly corresponds to TRBD2 (6 bases). This CDR3 is built from 15 residues. The ends were cut back, 0 bases at V and 2 bases at J, with 9 bases in the middle. Germline V CDR1 and CDR2: SGHNT, YYREEE (reference sequence). CDR3 residues: CASSLVAVTYNEQFF. The CDR3 DNA follows: TGTGCCAGCAGCTTGGTAGCGGTGACCTACAATGAGCAGTTCTTC.

V gene TRBV6-4 combines with J gene TRBJ2-3; 8 bases align to TRBD2. Per germline, CDR1 MRHNA and CDR2 SNTAGT. Losses at the gene ends were 0 bases for V and 4 bases for J; bases not matched to a gene: 6. This CDR3 region has 16 residues. CDR3 bases: TGTGCCAGCAGTGACTCGGGCGCGGGGGGCCCAGATACGCAGTATTTT. Translation gives CASSDSGAGGPDTQYF.

V is TRBV25-1 and J is TRBJ2-5, with TRBD2 matching 11 bases. This CDR3 is built from 14 residues. Looked up from germline, CDR1 is MGHDK and CDR2 is SYGVNS. V gave up 2 bases and J gave up 4 bases; unmatched junction bases: 0. CDR3: CASSEGLAGETQYF. In nucleotides, the CDR3 is TGTGCCAGCAGTGAAGGACTAGCGGGAGAGACCCAGTACTTC.

The rearrangement uses TRBV10-3 and TRBJ2-7, with 11 bases identical to TRBD1. Losses at the gene ends were 6 bases for V and 4 bases for J; bases not matched to a gene: 8. CDR1 and CDR2 (germline): ENHRY, SYGVKD. CDR3 length: 15 residues. The CDR3 nucleotides are TGTGCCATCAGCCAACCGGGACAGGGGGGGTACGAGCAGTACTTC. It is translated as CAISQPGQGGYEQYF.

This rearrangement joins TRBV5-4 to TRBJ1-1; possible D gene TRBD1, 5 bases. The CDR3 is made up of 18 amino acids. The V gene's germline CDR1 is SGHNT and CDR2 YYREEE (reference sequence). Trimming took 1 base from V and 1 from J, leaving 20 bases between them. The CDR3 DNA reads TGTGCCAGCAGCTTGTCGGGGACTCTCGGGGGTAGGAACACTGAAGCTTTCTTT. Protein: CASSLSGTLGGRNTEAFF.

The chain recombines TRBV9 with TRBJ2-1; 7 bases are shared with TRBD2. This CDR3 is built from 16 residues. Looked up from germline, CDR1 is SGDLS and CDR2 is YYNGEE. V trimming: 6 bases; J trimming: 1 base; junction bases outside the gene matches: 10. The CDR3 is CASTKGRGPSYNEQFF. CDR3 DNA: TGTGCCAGCACCAAAGGGAGGGGCCCGTCCTACAATGAGCAGTTCTTC.

The chain links TRBV14 to TRBJ2-7, with D perhaps TRBD2 (6 bases). CDR3 length equals 12 residues. Germline V lookup: CDR1 SGHDN, CDR2 FVKESK. Trimming shortened V by 5 bases and J by 3 bases, and 8 bases separated the two germline ends. The chain's CDR3 is CASSAGFYEQYF. CDR3 sequence (DNA): TGTGCCAGCAGCGCGGGATTCTACGAGCAGTACTTC. Supplemented by reference TRBV14 and TRBJ2-7, the full variable domain reads EAGVTQFPSHSVIEKGQTVTLRCDPISGHDNLYWYRRVMGKEIKFLLHFVKESKQDESGMPNNRFLAERTGGTYSTLKVQPAELEDSGVYFCASSAGFYEQYFGPGTRLTVT.

This clone was found a few times. The chain carries TRBV2 and TRBJ2-7; 9 positions agree with TRBD1. Germline-derived CDR1 and CDR2 are SNHLY and FYNNEI. The J segment lost 3 bases and the V segment lost 5 bases, leaving 5 bases of the junction unmatched. This CDR3 has 14 amino acids. For the CDR3, the DNA is TGTGCCAGCAGTCCGTGGGGACAGGGCTACGAGCAGTACTTC. Protein sequence: CASSPWGQGYEQYF.

This chain joins TRBV4-2 and TRBJ2-3; maybe TRBD2 (6 bases). This CDR3 region has 18 residues. CDR1 and CDR2 from the germline V gene are LGHNA and YNFKEQ. V dropped 1 base and J dropped 0 bases, with 17 bases sitting between them. The CDR3 DNA follows: TGTGCCAGCAGCCAAGTCGGGACTCTCCCATTTAGCACAGATACGCAGTATTTT. It encodes CASSQVGTLPFSTDTQYF.

The chain couples TRBV19 to TRBJ1-5, with a possible D match to TRBD1 (5 bases). Looked up from germline, CDR1 is LNHDA and CDR2 is SQIVND (reference sequence). Trimming took off 3 bases at V and 4 bases at J, with 7 bases between the two ends. The CDR3 extends over 13 amino acids. The chain's CDR3 is CASSMGGNQPQHF. CDR3 nucleotide sequence: TGTGCCAGTAGTATGGGGGGGAATCAGCCCCAGCATTTT. The full variable domain, in which reference TRBV19 and TRBJ1-5 provide the parts outside the CDR3, is DGGITQSPKYLFRKEGQNVTLSCEQNLNHDAMYWYRQDPGQGLRLIYYSQIVNDFQKGDIAEGYSVSREKKESFPLTVTSAQKNPTAFYLCASSMGGNQPQHFGDGTRLSIL.

The chain combines TRBV30 with TRBJ2-1; D is possibly TRBD1 (5 bases). The germline V gene has CDR1 GTSNPN and CDR2 SVGIG (reference sequence). V dropped 0 bases and J dropped 6 bases, with 15 bases sitting between them. This CDR3 region has 15 residues. The CDR3 DNA sequence: TGTGCCTGGAGTGTACGGTGGGGCAGATCCAATGAGCAGTTCTTC. Translating it yields CAWSVRWGRSNEQFF.

The CDR3 DNA follows: TGTGCCAGCAGTCGGCGGGGGGACGAGCAGTACTTC. Protein sequence: CASSRRGDEQYF. V is TRBV11-2 and J is TRBJ2-7; TRBD2 aligns across 8 bases. Losses at the gene ends were 6 bases for V and 5 bases for J; bases not matched to a gene: 3. CDR1 is SGHAT, CDR2 FQNNGV, per germline. The CDR3 covers 12 residues.

The V and J genes are TRBV5-8 and TRBJ2-3; possible D gene TRBD1, 5 bases. The germline V gene has CDR1 SGHTS and CDR2 YDEGEE. The CDR3 spans 15 residues. V gave up 4 bases and J gave up 0 bases, with 12 bases separating them. CDR3 nucleotides: TGTGCCAGCAGCAATAGACAGCCAAGCACAGATACGCAGTATTTT. This codes for CASSNRQPSTDTQYF. The full variable domain, with the rest looked up from reference TRBV5-8 and TRBJ2-3, is EAGVTQSPTHLIKTRGQQATLRCSPISGHTSVYWYQQALGLGLQFLLWYDEGEERNRGNFPPRFSGRQFPNYSSELNVNALELEDSALYLCASSNRQPSTDTQYFGPGTRLTVL.

The chain is built from TRBV15 and TRBJ1-4; unclear D gene. Per the germline V gene, CDR1 is LNHNV and CDR2 is YYDKDF (reference sequence). The CDR3 is 13 residues long. V shed 6 bases and J shed 2 bases, with 7 bases lying between them. The CDR3 DNA is TGTGCCACCAGGCCGGGGACTAATGAAAAACTGTTTTTT. The encoded protein is CATRPGTNEKLFF.

This clone was recorded a few times. The chain is built from TRBV5-1 and TRBJ2-2; 7 bases align to TRBD2. V lost 3 bases to trimming and J lost 0 bases; unmatched junction nucleotides: 5. Germline V gene sequence: CDR1 SGHRS, CDR2 YFSETQ. This CDR3 spans 16 amino acids. Here the CDR3 DNA reads TGCGCCAGCAGCTCCTGGACTAGGTCGAACACCGGGGAGCTGTTTTTT. It specifies CASSSWTRSNTGELFF.

This rearrangement joins TRBV28 to TRBJ1-1; no clear D gene. The CDR3 loop spans 14 amino acids. The germline V gene has CDR1 MDHEN and CDR2 SYDVKM. Trimming stripped 1 base from V and 5 bases from J, with 11 bases between. The CDR3 spells CASSLSGVGTEAFF. In nucleotides, the CDR3 is TGTGCCAGCAGTTTATCCGGGGTTGGAACTGAAGCTTTCTTT.